The sequence of this T cell receptor (beta chain) was determined in a study of OX40 agonist ivuxolimab in advanced cancers. The overall study: In this trial design, patients received ivuxolimab intravenously at 0.01 to 10 mg/kg every 2 weeks. Whole-study findings and limits: Both CD4+ and CD8+ T cell populations in blood had undergone clonal expansion by week 6 at 0.1 to 3.0 mg/kg. CD4+ T cells averaged fewer expanded clones than CD8+ T cells.

Turning to this clone: Antigen unknown.

The CDR3 has 15 amino acids. The ends lost 4 bases at V and 1 base at J; junction bases unmatched: 6. Germline V lookup: CDR1 SGHRS, CDR2 YFSETQ. Assay used: immunoSEQ multiplex PCR; TCRdb lists only in-frame clones, some missing. This sample has 50,000 or so clones, with approximately 80% found just once. The chain combines TRBV5-1 with TRBJ2-3, with TRBD2 matching over 7 bases. Source: CD4+ or CD8+ T cells sorted from blood, taken in a trial of the OX40 agonist ivuxolimab. This receptor was identified in an adult with an advanced solid tumor such as melanoma, head and neck, liver or kidney cancer. The CDR3 region is CASSQASGRTDTQYF. As DNA, the CDR3 is TGCGCCAGCAGCCAGGCTAGCGGCCGCACAGATACGCAGTATTTT.